Below are 20 T cell receptor beta chains sequenced from a single sample in a study of monozygotic twins with inflammatory bowel disease. Each CDR3 protein gets one entry in TCRdb, which reprocessed the 5' RACE reads and gives no DNA. The sample holds 200,000 to 250,000 distinct CDR3 sequences. Input material: blood. These receptors were taken from a human donor with ulcerative colitis or Crohn's disease, or a healthy co-twin of an affected twin (not recorded which).

The chain combines TRBV6-5 with TRBJ2-7; the D call from TCRdb, TRBD1, cannot be confirmed without DNA. Germline V gene lookup returns CDR1 MNHEY and CDR2 SVGAGI. CDR3 size: 15 residues. The CDR3 region is CASTNGTGGPYEQYF.

The chain joins TRBV7-9 to TRBJ2-7; TCRdb reports TRBD1, a call that lacks DNA to check it against. Germline CDR1 SEHNR, CDR2 FQNEAQ (reference sequence). This CDR3 is 17 amino acids long. The CDR3 loop is CASSPRGTDRGTSEQYF.

CDR3 region: CASSLAPGQGYEQYF. This chain uses TRBV5-1 with TRBJ2-7; with no DNA, the TCRdb D assignment of TRBD1 cannot be verified. From germline, CDR1 is SGHRS and CDR2 YFSETQ. This CDR3 contains 15 residues.

The rearrangement uses TRBV18 and TRBJ1-5; TCRdb reports TRBD1, a call that lacks DNA to check it against. The CDR3 consists of 16 residues. CDR1 KGHSH and CDR2 LQKENI come from the germline V gene. The CDR3: CASSPQTEPEYQPQHF.

The chain uses TRBV5-5 and TRBJ2-2; TCRdb picks TRBD2, but there is no DNA to check that call. The CDR3 runs 16 residues. The germline CDR1 and CDR2 sequences are SGHKS and YYEKEE (reference sequence). The chain's CDR3 is CASSLWRGAGGGELFF. The full variable domain, its missing parts supplied by reference TRBV5-5 and TRBJ2-2, is DAGVTQSPTHLIKTRGQQVTLRCSPISGHKSVSWYQQVLGQGPQFIFQYYEKEERGRGNFPDRFSARQFPNYSSELNVNALLLGDSALYLCASSLWRGAGGGELFFGEGSRLTVL.

V and J are TRBV20-1 and TRBJ2-7; the D gene TCRdb calls, TRBD1, cannot be checked with no DNA. Germline lookup yields CDR1 DFQATT and CDR2 SNEGSKA (reference sequence). CDR3 size: 14 residues. CDR3 protein: CSARDRGFTYEQYF.

The gene calls are TRBV5-6 and TRBJ2-1; TCRdb reports TRBD1, a call that lacks DNA to check it against. Germline CDR1 reads SGHDT; CDR2 reads YYEEEE. CDR3 length: 15 amino acids. CDR3 loop: CASSADRESYNEQFF.

The chain combines TRBV5-1 with TRBJ1-4; no DNA is available, so the TRBD1 call from TCRdb remains unchecked. This CDR3 has 18 amino acids. The germline V gene encodes CDR1 SGHRS and CDR2 YFSETQ. CDR3 residues: CASSLRLTGDSSYGKLFF.

The chain uses TRBV12-3 or TRBV12-4 and TRBJ1-2; with no DNA, the TCRdb D assignment of TRBD1 cannot be verified. The CDR3 has 13 amino acids. This CDR3 reads CASSRDESYGYTF.

The J gene is TRBJ1-1, the V gene TRBV6-4; TCRdb lists TRBD1, though no DNA is available to test this call. The CDR3 covers 13 residues. In germline, CDR1 is MRHNA, CDR2 SNTAGT. CDR3: CASRAQGGTEAFF.

The rearrangement uses TRBV29-1 and TRBJ2-1; with no DNA, the TCRdb D assignment of TRBD1 cannot be verified. CDR3 length: 12 residues. CDR1 is SQVTM, CDR2 ANQGSEA, per germline. The CDR3 region is CSGGQGGNEQFF.

The genes are TRBV7-9 and TRBJ1-6; TCRdb returns TRBD1, unconfirmable since there is no DNA. CDR1 SEHNR and CDR2 FQNEAQ come from the germline V gene (reference sequence). The CDR3 sequence is 16 residues long. The CDR3 region is CASSPPGSRDNSPLHF.

The rearrangement uses TRBV29-1 and TRBJ1-2; TCRdb selects TRBD1, and the lack of DNA leaves this call unchecked. Per germline, CDR1 SQVTM and CDR2 ANQGSEA. This CDR3 has 12 residues. This CDR3 is CSDSGGYYGYTF. The full variable domain, rest sourced from reference TRBV29-1 and TRBJ1-2, is SAVISQKPSRDICQRGTSLTIQCQVDSQVTMMFWYRQQPGQSLTLIATANQGSEATYESGFVIDKFPISRPNLTFSTLTVSNMSPEDSSIYLCSDSGGYYGYTFGSGTRLTVV.

The rearrangement uses TRBV20-1 and TRBJ2-2; there is no DNA to check the TCRdb D call of TRBD2. Per germline, CDR1 DFQATT and CDR2 SNEGSKA (reference sequence). The CDR3 length is 16 residues. The chain's CDR3 is CSARDLLAGGTGELSF.

V and J are TRBV7-2 and TRBJ2-3; the TCRdb call, TRBD2, lacks DNA for checking. From germline, CDR1 is SGHTA and CDR2 FQGNSA. The CDR3 runs 16 residues. This chain's CDR3 is CASSPTSGGASDTQYF.

The chain links TRBV28 to TRBJ1-1. Looked up from germline, CDR1 is MDHEN and CDR2 is SYDVKM. The CDR3 is 14 residues long. CDR3 sequence reads: CASRTQMMNTEAFF.

The chain is built from TRBV7-8 and TRBJ2-1; TCRdb gives TRBD1 as the D gene, but with no DNA this cannot be confirmed. CDR1 and CDR2 (germline): SGHVS, FQNEAQ. The CDR3 totals 20 residues. The CDR3 region is CASSSPWTGQALGSYNEQFF.

This chain connects TRBV11-3 to TRBJ2-3. The CDR3 has 13 residues. Germline CDR1 and CDR2: SGHNT and YENEEA. CDR3 residues: CASSHGGADTQYF.

The chain recombines TRBV6-2 or TRBV6-3 with TRBJ2-3. The germline CDR1 and CDR2 sequences are MNHEY and SVGEGT. This CDR3 has 12 amino acids. This chain's CDR3 is CASRQSSSPQYF.

The chain carries TRBV7-9 and TRBJ1-2. Germline V gene data show CDR1 as SEHNR and CDR2 as FQNEAQ (reference sequence). CDR3 length: 12 amino acids. CDR3 region: CASSLVSYGYTF.